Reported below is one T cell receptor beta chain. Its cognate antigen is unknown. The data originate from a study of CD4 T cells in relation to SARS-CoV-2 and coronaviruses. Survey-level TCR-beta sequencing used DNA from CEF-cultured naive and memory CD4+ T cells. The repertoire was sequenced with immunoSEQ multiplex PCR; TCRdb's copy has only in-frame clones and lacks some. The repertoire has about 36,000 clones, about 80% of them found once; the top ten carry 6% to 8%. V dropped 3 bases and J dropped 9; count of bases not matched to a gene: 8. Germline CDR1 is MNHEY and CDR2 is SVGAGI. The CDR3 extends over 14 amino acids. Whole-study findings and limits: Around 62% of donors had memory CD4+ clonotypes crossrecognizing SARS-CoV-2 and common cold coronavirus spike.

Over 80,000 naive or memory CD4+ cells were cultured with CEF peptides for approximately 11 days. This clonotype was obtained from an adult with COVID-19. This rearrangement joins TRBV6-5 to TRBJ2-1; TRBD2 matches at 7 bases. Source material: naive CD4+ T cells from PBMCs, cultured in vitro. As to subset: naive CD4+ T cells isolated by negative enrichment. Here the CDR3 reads CASSYGTIDGEQFF. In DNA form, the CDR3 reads TGTGCCAGCAGTTATGGGACTATAGATGGTGAGCAGTTCTTC.